The T cell receptor beta chain under discussion was sequenced for a study of blood T cell repertoires in COVID-19. Trimming removed 4 bases at V and 3 bases at J, with 13 bases between. Germline V gene sequence: CDR1 SGDLS, CDR2 YYNGEE. This CDR3 is 15 amino acids long. Authors' data handling: The assay estimated nucleated cells by amplifying reference gene primers. Sequencing used immunoSEQ multiplex PCR; TCRdb keeps in-frame clones, though not all of them. The V and J calls and clone size come from that table; D and trimming were worked out from the DNA. The repertoire holds approximately 300,000 clones, with 88% as singletons.

This clonotype was obtained from a woman aged 50 to 60 with active or convalescent COVID-19. The source material was peripheral blood. The chain carries TRBV9 and TRBJ1-4, with D perhaps TRBD1 (6 bases). CDR3 nucleotides: TGTGCCAGCAGCTCGCGGGGGGCCCCTAATGAAAAACTGTTTTTT. Translation gives CASSSRGAPNEKLFF. The whole variable domain, filled in from reference TRBV9 and TRBJ1-4, reads DSGVTQTPKHLITATGQRVTLRCSPRSGDLSVYWYQQSLDQGLQFLIQYYNGEERAKGNILERFSAQQFPDLHSELNLSSLELGDSALYFCASSSRGAPNEKLFFGSGTQLSVL.